These T cell receptor beta chains were read from a single sample in a study of T cell responses to AZD1222 COVID-19 vaccine. Repertoires were generated with immunoSEQ multiplex PCR, while TCRdb's copy carries only in-frame clones and drops some. The sample lists 120,000 to 150,000 clones; approximately 91% were seen once. This specimen was peripheral blood, taken 28 days after the second AZD1222 dose. Receptor source: an adult who received the AZD1222 COVID-19 vaccine. Each CDR3 is given with its conserved first and last residue. A D gene is named only where the DNA matches it firmly. Not all rows give a size; the values are once, few, many and, for expanded clones, a class.

NA,NA,17,TRBV27,TRBJ2-2,CASSLQGLGEGTGELFF,TGTGCCAGCAGTTTACAGGGGCTCGGAGAGGGCACCGGGGAGCTGTTTTTT
NA,NA,19,TRBV21-1,TRBJ2-3,CASSRTSGRSKAWGDTQYF,TGTGCCAGCAGCAGGACTAGCGGGAGGTCTAAGGCCTGGGGAGATACGCAGTATTTT
NA,TRBD2,15,TRBV19,TRBJ2-1,CATVIGAGGYNEQFF,TGTGCCACCGTAATTGGGGCGGGGGGCTACAATGAGCAGTTCTTC
NA,NA,17,TRBV21-1,TRBJ2-1,CASSKAVSSGVSNEQFF,TGTGCCAGCAGCAAAGCTGTCAGTAGCGGGGTAAGTAATGAGCAGTTCTTC
once,TRBD1,15,TRBV19,TRBJ1-2,CASSKAVRDSYGYTF,TGTGCCAGTAGCAAAGCTGTCCGGGACAGCTATGGCTACACCTTC
NA,NA,11,TRBV3-1/TRBV3-2,TRBJ2-7,CASSNSMVQYF,TGTGCCAGCAGCAACTCGATGGTGCAGTACTTC
NA,NA,15,TRBV6-4,TRBJ2-7,CASSDSKVLKGEQYF,TGTGCCAGCAGTGACTCGAAGGTGCTCAAGGGGGAGCAGTACTTC
once,TRBD2,15,TRBV5-4,TRBJ2-1,CASSFPLAGAGEQFF,TGTGCCAGCAGCTTCCCTCTAGCGGGAGCTGGTGAGCAGTTCTTC
NA,TRBD1,20,TRBV7-6,TRBJ2-6,CASSLRAGTASPSGANVLTF,TGTGCCAGCAGCTTACGAGCCGGGACAGCATCCCCCTCTGGGGCCAACGTCCTGACTTTC
few,TRBD2,16,TRBV5-1,TRBJ2-3,CASSLEASGGTDTQYF,TGCGCCAGCAGCTTGGAGGCTAGCGGGGGCACAGATACGCAGTATTTT
NA,NA,17,TRBV11-2,TRBJ2-5,CASTFLPRQGPQETQYF,TGTGCCAGCACCTTCCTCCCCCGCCAGGGTCCCCAAGAGACCCAGTACTTC
NA,NA,13,TRBV6-1,TRBJ2-7,CASSEPIKWEQYF,TGTGCCAGCAGTGAACCCATTAAATGGGAGCAGTACTTC
NA,NA,15,TRBV9,TRBJ1-4,CASSTLFILMVKLFF,TGTGCCAGCAGCACCCTATTTATATTAATGGTCAAACTGTTTTTT
NA,TRBD1,15,TRBV19,TRBJ2-5,CASSTDREEGETQYF,TGTGCCAGTAGTACGGACAGGGAGGAAGGAGAGACCCAGTACTTC
NA,NA,17,TRBV19,TRBJ1-1,CASSRLLGDGEGTEAFF,TGTGCCAGTAGTAGGCTGCTCGGGGATGGGGAAGGCACTGAAGCTTTCTTT
NA,NA,14,TRBV5-1,TRBJ2-5,CASREGLRGETQYF,TGCGCCAGCAGGGAGGGTCTCCGAGGGGAGACCCAGTACTTC
once,NA,12,TRBV10-1,TRBJ2-7,CALPGQHYEQYF,TGCGCCTTGCCGGGACAACACTACGAGCAGTACTTC
NA,NA,15,TRBV9,TRBJ1-3,CASSAGPSGRNTIYF,TGTGCCAGCAGCGCGGGGCCCTCGGGGCGAAACACCATATATTTT
NA,TRBD2,17,TRBV29-1,TRBJ2-1,CSVLAGGSPSSYNEQFF,TGCAGCGTTCTAGCGGGAGGATCCCCGAGCTCCTACAATGAGCAGTTCTTC
NA,TRBD2,15,TRBV6-5,TRBJ2-7,CASRSFGAGVYEQYF,TGTGCCAGCAGATCCTTCGGTGCGGGGGTCTACGAGCAGTACTTC
NA,NA,16,TRBV27,TRBJ1-1,CASSFRGRGLNTEAFF,TGTGCCAGCAGTTTCCGGGGGAGGGGGTTGAACACTGAAGCTTTCTTT
NA,NA,15,TRBV19,TRBJ1-1,CASTNRRIMNTEAFF,TGTGCCAGTACGAATCGACGGATAATGAACACTGAAGCTTTCTTT
NA,TRBD2,14,TRBV9,TRBJ2-7,CASSVALAWTEQYF,TGTGCCAGCAGCGTGGCACTAGCGTGGACCGAGCAGTACTTC
NA,NA,15,TRBV5-5,TRBJ2-5,CASSLYRPSQETQYF,TGTGCCAGCAGCTTGTACAGGCCTTCCCAAGAGACCCAGTACTTC
NA,TRBD2,18,TRBV10-3,TRBJ2-7,CAISKFSGLAVSSYEQYF,TGTGCCATCAGTAAATTCTCGGGACTAGCGGTAAGCTCCTACGAGCAGTACTTC
NA,NA,14,TRBV9,TRBJ1-1,CASSVDPLRPEAFF,TGTGCCAGCAGCGTCGACCCTTTAAGGCCTGAAGCTTTCTTT
NA,TRBD1,15,TRBV3-1/TRBV3-2,TRBJ1-2,CASSHRKGGNYGYTF,TGTGCCAGCAGCCACCGGAAAGGGGGCAACTATGGCTACACCTTC
NA,NA,13,TRBV6-5,TRBJ1-1,CASPRAVGTEAFF,TGTGCCAGCCCCAGAGCTGTTGGCACTGAAGCTTTCTTT
NA,NA,16,TRBV5-1,TRBJ1-6,CASSGAPHGQNSPLHF,TGCGCCAGCAGCGGGGCGCCGCACGGTCAGAATTCACCCCTCCACTTT
NA,TRBD1,17,TRBV13,TRBJ1-1,CASSLGDRGTPTSEAFF,TGTGCCAGCAGCTTAGGGGACAGGGGGACCCCGACCTCTGAAGCTTTCTTT
NA,NA,16,TRBV5-1,TRBJ2-2,CASRRGGGMNTGELFF,TGCGCCAGCCGACGGGGAGGCGGGATGAACACCGGGGAGCTGTTTTTT
NA,NA,16,TRBV27,TRBJ1-6,CASSLGPGSYNSPLHF,TGTGCCAGCAGTTTAGGGCCAGGGTCCTATAATTCACCCCTCCACTTT
NA,TRBD1,15,TRBV6-2/TRBV6-3,TRBJ1-2,CASSYWTGPFYGYTF,TGTGCCAGCAGTTATTGGACAGGGCCCTTTTATGGCTACACCTTC
NA,NA,13,TRBV19,TRBJ1-2,CASTQRGAIGYTF,TGTGCCAGTACCCAACGGGGGGCGATTGGCTACACCTTC
once,NA,13,TRBV7-3,TRBJ1-1,CASSPTMNTEAFF,TGTGCCAGCAGCCCTACGATGAACACTGAAGCTTTCTTT
NA,NA,15,TRBV5-1,TRBJ2-6,CASSLDGVGANVLTF,TGCGCCAGCAGCTTGGACGGGGTTGGGGCCAACGTCCTGACTTTC
NA,NA,16,TRBV4-2,TRBJ1-3,CASSQPLREEANTIYF,TGTGCCAGCAGCCAACCTTTGCGAGAAGAGGCAAACACCATATATTTT
NA,NA,16,TRBV25-1,TRBJ1-1,CASSPLAKGGNTEAFF,TGTGCCAGCAGTCCCCTGGCGAAAGGGGGTAACACTGAAGCTTTCTTT
NA,NA,12,TRBV6-5,TRBJ1-4,CAIGGLHEKLFF,TGTGCCATCGGGGGCTTGCATGAAAAACTGTTTTTT
NA,NA,13,TRBV19,TRBJ1-1,CASSMKRDTEAFF,TGTGCCAGTAGTATGAAGCGGGACACTGAAGCTTTCTTT
NA,NA,13,TRBV7-9,TRBJ1-1,CASSFAFDTEAFF,TGTGCCAGCAGCTTTGCTTTTGACACTGAAGCTTTCTTT
NA,TRBD1,16,TRBV5-4,TRBJ1-1,CASSSGTGGAEGRAFF,TGTGCCAGCAGCTCCGGGACAGGGGGCGCCGAGGGGAGAGCTTTCTTT
NA,TRBD1,15,TRBV9,TRBJ1-1,CASSPGQGASPEAFF,TGTGCCAGCAGCCCCGGACAGGGGGCATCCCCTGAAGCTTTCTTT
NA,TRBD1,13,TRBV29-1,TRBJ2-1,CSVSGQGINEQFF,TGCAGCGTTAGCGGACAGGGGATAAATGAGCAGTTCTTC
NA,NA,15,TRBV5-1,TRBJ2-2,CASSFSSGNTGELFF,TGCGCCAGCAGCTTTAGTAGCGGAAACACCGGGGAGCTGTTTTTT
NA,TRBD1,17,TRBV19,TRBJ1-5,CASSIRGTAKRNQPQHF,TGTGCCAGTAGTATAAGGGGGACAGCGAAGCGCAATCAGCCCCAGCATTTT
NA,TRBD2,18,TRBV11-3,TRBJ2-1,CASSSRQFSGGAGNEQFF,TGTGCCAGCAGCTCTCGCCAATTTAGCGGGGGGGCGGGAAATGAGCAGTTCTTC
NA,NA,16,TRBV9,TRBJ1-4,CASSGLGGRSNEKLFF,TGTGCCAGCAGCGGACTTGGGGGGCGGAGTAATGAAAAACTGTTTTTT
NA,NA,16,TRBV5-5,TRBJ1-3,CASSPPIDLQDDTIYF,TGTGCCAGCAGCCCGCCAATCGACCTACAGGACGACACCATATATTTT
NA,TRBD1,16,TRBV6-5,TRBJ1-6,CASSYRRDRVGSPLHF,TGTGCCAGCAGTTATAGGAGGGACAGGGTTGGTTCACCCCTCCACTTT
NA,NA,14,TRBV6-6,TRBJ2-5,CASSYSDYQETQYF,TGTGCCAGCAGTTACTCGGACTATCAAGAGACCCAGTACTTC
NA,TRBD1,14,TRBV13,TRBJ2-7,CASTRTGSSYEQYF,TGTGCCAGCACCCGGACAGGATCATCCTACGAGCAGTACTTC
NA,NA,14,TRBV7-9,TRBJ2-1,CASIRGNSYNEQFF,TGTGCCAGCATCCGGGGGAACTCCTACAATGAGCAGTTCTTC